One sample yielded the 22 T cell receptor beta chains listed below, sequenced in a study of T cells in localized non-small cell lung cancer. The method was immunoSEQ multiplex PCR; TCRdb's version includes in-frame clones alone and lacks a portion of them. The sample includes nearly 25,000 clones, roughly nine tenths of them seen just once. Sequencing used peripheral blood, obtained before any cancer treatment. The receptors originated from a man between 40 and 75 years old with stage III squamous cell lung carcinoma.

This sequence joins TRBV9 and TRBJ1-1; D may be TRBD1 (5 bases). The CDR3 sequence is 13 residues long. V was cut by 0 bases and J by 8 bases, with 11 bases left in between. Per the germline V gene, CDR1 is SGDLS and CDR2 is YYNGEE. The CDR3 DNA sequence: TGTGCCAGCAGCGTAGGAGGGACGGGAGAAGCTTTCTTT. Encoded protein: CASSVGGTGEAFF.

The V gene is TRBV11-1, the J gene TRBJ2-3; D perhaps matches TRBD2 (5 bases). V was trimmed by 4 bases and J by 5 bases, leaving 7 bases between them. This CDR3 is 12 amino acids long. CDR1 is SGHAT, CDR2 FQDESV, per germline (reference sequence). Here the CDR3 reads CASSSSGDTQYF. The CDR3 nucleotides read TGTGCCAGCAGCTCCAGCGGAGATACGCAGTATTTT.

This clone was observed once. The rearrangement joins TRBV7-8 to TRBJ1-2; D gene unclear. Germline V CDR1 and CDR2: SGHVS, FQNEAQ. The V end was cut by 5 bases, the J end by 3 bases, with 19 bases between. The CDR3 loop spans 16 amino acids. CDR3 region: CASSQPGSHLDYGYTF. The DNA of the CDR3 is TGTGCCAGCAGCCAACCCGGGTCACACCTCGACTATGGCTACACCTTC.

This sequence joins TRBV4-2 and TRBJ2-5; TRBD2 agrees at 8 bases. V lost 3 bases and J lost 1; bases outside the gene matches: 1. Germline CDR1 LGHNA, CDR2 YNFKEQ. The CDR3 sequence is 14 residues long. The CDR3 DNA sequence: TGTGCCAGCAGCCAGACTAGCGCCCAAGAGACCCAGTACTTC. This sequence encodes CASSQTSAQETQYF.

The rearrangement uses TRBV6-5 and TRBJ1-5; D ambiguous. Germline V gene data show CDR1 as MNHEY and CDR2 as SVGAGI. V lost 5 bases to trimming and J lost 3 bases, with 11 bases between them. The CDR3 totals 14 residues. The CDR3: CASSHRGNNQPQHF. The CDR3 bases are TGTGCCAGCAGTCACCGGGGTAACAATCAGCCCCAGCATTTT.

The chain recombines TRBV6-6 with TRBJ2-7; 7 nucleotides align to TRBD2. Per germline, CDR1 MNHNY and CDR2 SVGAGI (reference sequence). After removal of 0 bases from V and 0 bases from J, the junction contained 5 bases not matched to a gene. The CDR3 totals 16 residues. CDR3 loop: CASSYSTSGDSYEQYF. CDR3 DNA: TGTGCCAGCAGTTACTCGACGAGCGGGGACTCCTACGAGCAGTACTTC.

This clone was recorded only once. CDR3 nucleotide sequence: TGCGCCAGCAGCGAGACTTTGACAGGGGGCTATGGCTACACCTTC. As protein: CASSETLTGGYGYTF. The J gene is TRBJ1-2, the V gene TRBV5-1; 9 nucleotides agree with TRBD1. The ends lost 4 bases at V and 4 bases at J; junction bases unmatched: 8. Germline-derived CDR1 and CDR2 are SGHRS and YFSETQ. The CDR3 has 15 amino acids.

The chain recombines TRBV11-2 with TRBJ2-5; D is perhaps TRBD1 (6 bases). V dropped 4 bases and J dropped 5 bases, with 8 bases sitting between them. This CDR3 region has 12 residues. Germline V gives CDR1 SGHAT, CDR2 FQNNGV. Here the CDR3 DNA reads TGTGCCAGCAGCTACAGGGAGGAGACCCAGTACTTC. As protein: CASSYREETQYF.

The genes are TRBV5-1 and TRBJ2-7; D might be TRBD2 (6 bases). In germline, CDR1 is SGHRS, CDR2 YFSETQ. The V end was cut by 0 bases, the J end by 2 bases, with 12 bases between. This CDR3 has 15 amino acids. The CDR3: CASSLDGTPPYEQYF. The CDR3 DNA follows: TGCGCCAGCAGCTTGGATGGGACTCCCCCCTACGAGCAGTACTTC.

The CDR3 here is CASRGDRRSNQPQHF. The DNA for the CDR3 is TGTGCCAGCAGGGGGGACAGGAGGAGCAATCAGCCCCAGCATTTT. The genes are TRBV2 and TRBJ1-5; 8 bases agree with TRBD1. This CDR3 has 15 residues. V lost 6 bases and J lost 1; bases outside the gene matches: 5. Germline V gives CDR1 SNHLY, CDR2 FYNNEI. Full variable domain (outside the CDR3, taken from reference TRBV2 and TRBJ1-5): EPEVTQTPSHQVTQMGQEVILRCVPISNHLYFYWYRQILGQKVEFLVSFYNNEISEKSEIFDDQFSVERPDGSNFTLKIRSTKLEDSAMYFCASRGDRRSNQPQHFGDGTRLSIL.

The CDR3 spells CASSLGAVGNEQFF. The CDR3 DNA sequence: TGTGCCAGCAGCTTAGGGGCAGTGGGCAATGAGCAGTTCTTC. The chain combines TRBV7-3 with TRBJ2-1; D is possibly TRBD1 (5 bases). Trimming cost V 2 bases and J 6 bases, with 11 bases left between them. This CDR3 spans 14 amino acids. CDR1 is SGHTA, CDR2 FQGTGA, per germline.

V gene TRBV28 combines with J gene TRBJ2-7; D unresolved. Germline loops: CDR1 MDHEN, CDR2 SYDVKM. This CDR3 has 10 residues. V was cut by 5 bases and J by 4 bases, with 3 bases left in between. CDR3 in amino acids: CASSMYEQYF. In DNA form, the CDR3 reads TGTGCCAGCAGTATGTACGAGCAGTACTTC.

This clone was detected only once. This chain links TRBV12-5 with TRBJ2-2, with 8 bases identical to TRBD1. The CDR3 covers 14 residues. CDR1 is LGHNT, CDR2 FRNRAP, per germline. V dropped 9 bases and J dropped 0; count of bases not matched to a gene: 3. The chain's CDR3 is CASGQGSNTGELFF. The CDR3 coding sequence is TGTGCTAGCGGACAGGGTTCGAACACCGGGGAGCTGTTTTTT.

The J gene is TRBJ1-2, the V gene TRBV28; D perhaps matches TRBD1 (6 bases). The CDR3 has 13 residues. Deletions cut 6 bases from V and 7 bases from J, with 15 bases between. Germline CDR1 reads MDHEN; CDR2 reads SYDVKM. CDR3 protein: CASSPIDRFGYTF. CDR3 coding DNA: TGTGCCAGCAGCCCAATAGACAGGTTTGGCTACACCTTC.

The table lists this clone with a count of one. The chain joins TRBV7-9 to TRBJ2-3; 8 nucleotides line up with TRBD2. The CDR3 spans 15 residues. From germline, CDR1 is SEHNR and CDR2 FQNEAQ (reference sequence). Trimming removed 2 bases from V and 3 bases from J; junction bases left unmatched: 4. As DNA, the CDR3 is TGTGCCAGCAGCTTATTTGGCGGGGGGACAGATACGCAGTATTTT. This encodes CASSLFGGGTDTQYF.

The chain recombines TRBV7-6 with TRBJ2-6; 10 nucleotides line up with TRBD1. CDR3 length equals 17 residues. Trimming at V came to 2 bases and at J to 1 base, leaving 2 bases not matched to a gene. CDR1 is SGHVS and CDR2 is FNYEAQ in the germline V gene. The CDR3 here is CASSLRQGASGANVLTF. CDR3 coding DNA: TGTGCCAGCAGCTTACGACAGGGGGCGTCTGGGGCCAACGTCCTGACTTTC.

The chain links TRBV19 to TRBJ2-1; the match to TRBD2 covers 9 bases. Per the germline V gene, CDR1 is LNHDA and CDR2 is SQIVND (reference sequence). The CDR3 is made up of 14 amino acids. J was trimmed by 5 bases and V by 3 bases; bases with no gene match: 2. The CDR3: CASSISGSHNEQFF. CDR3 DNA: TGTGCCAGTAGTATTAGCGGGAGTCACAATGAGCAGTTCTTC.

This sequence joins TRBV27 and TRBJ2-5; TRBD2 agrees at 9 bases. The CDR3 consists of 16 residues. In germline, CDR1 is MNHEY, CDR2 SMNVEV (reference sequence). V lost 2 bases to trimming and J lost 2 bases; unmatched junction nucleotides: 6. The CDR3 DNA is TGTGCCAGCAGTTTAGGGAGACTAGCGGAACAAGAGACCCAGTACTTC. This encodes CASSLGRLAEQETQYF.

This clone was counted a single time. The genes are TRBV2 and TRBJ2-7; D uncertain. Deletions cut 2 bases from V and 6 bases from J, with 5 bases between. Germline CDR1 reads SNHLY; CDR2 reads FYNNEI. The CDR3 contains 11 residues. This chain's CDR3 is CASSESREQYF. The CDR3 bases are TGTGCCAGCAGTGAATCCCGCGAGCAGTACTTC.

The chain couples TRBV7-9 to TRBJ1-1, with D possibly TRBD1 on 5 matching bases. Germline values: CDR1 SEHNR, CDR2 FQNEAQ (reference sequence). This CDR3 is 15 amino acids long. Trimming pared 5 bases from V and 5 bases from J, leaving 18 bases between. The CDR3 loop reads CASSPRAATGTEAFF. CDR3 bases: TGTGCCAGCAGCCCCAGGGCGGCAACCGGGACTGAAGCTTTCTTT.

The rearrangement links TRBV7-2 to TRBJ1-3; no clear D gene. V lost 4 bases and J 0 bases, leaving 4 bases between the germline ends. The CDR3 consists of 13 residues. Germline V gene lookup returns CDR1 SGHTA and CDR2 FQGNSA. The CDR3 coding sequence is TGTGCCAGCAGCTCCTACTCTGGAAACACCATATATTTT. This translates into CASSSYSGNTIYF.

J is TRBJ2-7 and V is TRBV4-3; D unclear. Germline V lookup: CDR1 LGHNA, CDR2 YSLEER. The CDR3 has 14 residues. The ends were cut back, 0 bases at V and 2 bases at J, with 8 bases in the middle. CDR3 nucleotides: TGCGCCAGCAGCCAAGAGACGGGCCCCTACGAGCAGTACTTC. It is translated as CASSQETGPYEQYF.